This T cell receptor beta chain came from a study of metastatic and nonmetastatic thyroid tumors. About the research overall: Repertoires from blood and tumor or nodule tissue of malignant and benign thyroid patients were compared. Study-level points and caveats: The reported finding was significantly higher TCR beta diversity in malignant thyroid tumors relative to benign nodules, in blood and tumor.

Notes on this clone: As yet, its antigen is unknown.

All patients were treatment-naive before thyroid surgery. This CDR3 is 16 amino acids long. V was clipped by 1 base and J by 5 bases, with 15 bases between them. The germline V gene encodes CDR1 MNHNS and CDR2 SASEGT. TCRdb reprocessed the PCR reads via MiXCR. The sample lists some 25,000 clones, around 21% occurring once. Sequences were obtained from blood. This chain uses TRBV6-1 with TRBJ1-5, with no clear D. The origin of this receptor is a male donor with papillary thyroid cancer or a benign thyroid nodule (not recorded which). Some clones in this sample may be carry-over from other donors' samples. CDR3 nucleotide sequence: TGTGCCAGCAGTGAAGGGGAGAGAGGTTTGGATCAGCCCCAGCATTTT. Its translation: CASSEGERGLDQPQHF.